This T cell receptor (beta chain) originates from a study of blood T cells in healthy people across ages. Overall study findings and caveats: Changes seen in expanded clonotypes were possibly confounded by donor CMV status left unknown.

Comments on this clonotype: No antigen is known for it.

The authors ran a second PCR of roughly 7 to 11 cycles using a sample-barcoded 5' primer and a J-beta primer mix. TCRdb processed the 5' RACE reads anew with MiXCR; each CDR3 protein has one entry. The sample has some 850,000 distinct CDR3 sequences; more than 25% are singletons. The CDR3 runs to 14 residues. V was shortened by 1 base and J by 10 bases, with 14 bases between the two germline ends. Germline V gene lookup returns CDR1 LGHDT and CDR2 YNNKEL (reference sequence). These data were likewise used in another study, on T cells of mothers and their children. As reported in that work: Nine systemically healthy Caucasian donors: three mothers, six children.

V and J are TRBV3-1 and TRBJ1-3, with unresolved D. The receptor was derived from a boy aged 5-17 years in good health. The sample taken for sequencing was blood. CDR3: CASSQGWTETTIYF. In DNA form, the CDR3 reads TGTGCCAGCAGCCAAGGGTGGACGGAGACGACCATATATTTT.